The sequence of this TCR beta chain was determined in a study of vaccination and CD4 T cells after COVID-19. Looking at the study overall: The authors used overlapping spike peptides from SARS-CoV-2, HCoV-NL63, HCoV-OC43 and HCoV-229E to stimulate cells.

Treatment noted: 10-day PBMC culture with coronavirus spike peptide pools or control peptides (ViraFEST assay). ViraFEST stimulated the growth of antigen-specific T cells using peptide pools and subsequently profiled their TCRs by sequencing. This clonotype was counted between two and nine times. Antigen specificity is unknown. An Oncomine TCR Beta short-read assay was used to sequence the DNA from cultured CD4+ T cells. Genomic DNA from cultured CD4+ T cells was extracted. TCRdb re-called the PCR reads through MiXCR, storing one row per CDR3 protein. This table has roughly 20,000 distinct CDR3 sequences, approximately 52% appearing once. Regarding the study as a whole: Of the reactive clones in convalescent patients, a median about 90% showed up only post-vaccination.

The input for sequencing was CD4+ T cells from blood, cultured in vitro, taken after SARS-CoV-2 vaccination. The source is a human donor who had recovered from COVID-19.

The CDR3: CASSYGVSQYF. CDR3 DNA: TGTGCCAGCAGTTACGGCGTATCCCAGTACTTC. The rearrangement uses TRBV6-2 or TRBV6-3 and TRBJ2-5; D remains unclear. Germline lookup yields CDR1 MNHEY and CDR2 SVGEGT. Trimming cost V 2 bases and J 9 bases, with 7 bases left between them. This CDR3 comprises 11 residues.